Listed below are T cell receptor beta chains from one sample, sequenced in a study of cytomegalovirus exposure and HLA in healthy donors. Sequenced by immunoSEQ multiplex PCR; TCRdb stores in-frame clones only, minus some. The sample records 79,000 or so clones, roughly 80% being singletons. The sample consisted of PBMCs. The source of these receptors is a woman between 40 and 55 years old in good health and CMV-seropositive. Both conserved end residues are part of each CDR3. Each record gives: clone size, J gene, V gene, D gene, CDR3 DNA, CDR3 protein. D genes are given only for firm matches. Clone size is given for some rows only: seen once, a few or many times, or a class if the clone is expanded.

clone size: NA; J gene: TRBJ2-7; V gene: TRBV30; D gene: NA; CDR3 DNA: TGTGCCTGGAGTGTGGCAGGGTCGGGCCAATACGAGCAGTACTTC; CDR3 protein: CAWSVAGSGQYEQYF
clone size: NA; J gene: TRBJ2-3; V gene: TRBV5-5; D gene: NA; CDR3 DNA: TGTGCCAGCAGCTTGGGGGCTAGCCTCACAGATACGCAGTATTTT; CDR3 protein: CASSLGASLTDTQYF
clone size: NA; J gene: TRBJ1-1; V gene: TRBV6-5; D gene: TRBD1; CDR3 DNA: TGTGCCTCTGTGAGGCAGGGGGGCACTGAAGCTTTCTTT; CDR3 protein: CASVRQGGTEAFF
clone size: few; J gene: TRBJ2-5; V gene: TRBV7-8; D gene: NA; CDR3 DNA: TGTGCCAGCAGGTTGGGGCTACAAGAGACCCAGTACTTC; CDR3 protein: CASRLGLQETQYF
clone size: once; J gene: TRBJ2-7; V gene: TRBV5-6; D gene: NA; CDR3 DNA: TGTGCCAGCAGCTTGGGGATCGGGGGATTCGAATATGACGAGCAGTACTTC; CDR3 protein: CASSLGIGGFEYDEQYF
clone size: NA; J gene: TRBJ1-6; V gene: TRBV30; D gene: NA; CDR3 DNA: TGTGCCTGGAGTGGCGGCTATAATTCACCCCTCCACTTT; CDR3 protein: CAWSGGYNSPLHF
clone size: NA; J gene: TRBJ2-1; V gene: TRBV7-7; D gene: TRBD2; CDR3 DNA: TGTGCCAGCAGCTTAACTAGCGGGAGCATCAATGAGCAGTTCTTC; CDR3 protein: CASSLTSGSINEQFF
clone size: NA; J gene: TRBJ2-7; V gene: TRBV29-1; D gene: TRBD1; CDR3 DNA: TGCAGCGTTTGTCAGACAGGGGTCCACGAGCAGTACTTC; CDR3 protein: CSVCQTGVHEQYF
clone size: once; J gene: TRBJ1-2; V gene: TRBV6-5; D gene: TRBD1; CDR3 DNA: TGTGCCAGCAGGGGGGATTGGGACAGAACTTTGGGCTACACCTTC; CDR3 protein: CASRGDWDRTLGYTF
clone size: NA; J gene: TRBJ1-5; V gene: TRBV30; D gene: NA; CDR3 DNA: TGTGCCTGGAGCCCTACACCCGGGACTACCAATCAGCCCCAGCATTTT; CDR3 protein: CAWSPTPGTTNQPQHF
clone size: NA; J gene: TRBJ1-2; V gene: TRBV28; D gene: TRBD1; CDR3 DNA: TGTGCCAGCAGTTCGGAGACAGGGATCTATGGCTACACCTTC; CDR3 protein: CASSSETGIYGYTF
clone size: NA; J gene: TRBJ1-2; V gene: TRBV6-4; D gene: TRBD1; CDR3 DNA: TGTGCCAGCAGTGAGACAGGGCGCTATGGCTACACCTTC; CDR3 protein: CASSETGRYGYTF
clone size: NA; J gene: TRBJ2-7; V gene: TRBV5-1; D gene: TRBD1; CDR3 DNA: TGCGCCAGCAGCTCCGGGACAGTAAGCTCCTACGAGCAGTACTTC; CDR3 protein: CASSSGTVSSYEQYF
clone size: NA; J gene: TRBJ2-1; V gene: TRBV21-1; D gene: NA; CDR3 DNA: TGTGCCAGCAGCAAAGATTCTCATCTCCCCCCCGGGAGGACTTACAATGAGCAGTTCTTC; CDR3 protein: CASSKDSHLPPGRTYNEQFF
clone size: NA; J gene: TRBJ1-5; V gene: TRBV28; D gene: NA; CDR3 DNA: TGTGCCGGCTCCCCGGCAGGGGCCAATCAGCCCCAGCATTTT; CDR3 protein: CAGSPAGANQPQHF
clone size: NA; J gene: TRBJ1-1; V gene: TRBV10-3; D gene: TRBD1; CDR3 DNA: TGTGCCACCAAGGACAGGGACACTGAAGCTTTCTTT; CDR3 protein: CATKDRDTEAFF
clone size: NA; J gene: TRBJ2-3; V gene: TRBV6-5; D gene: TRBD2; CDR3 DNA: TGTGCCAGCAGTTACAGGGGGACTAGGGGCGCAGATACGCAGTATTTT; CDR3 protein: CASSYRGTRGADTQYF